This T cell receptor (beta chain) was observed in a study of T cells in Graves' hyperthyroidism and ophthalmopathy. General study results and limits: Blood also showed most of the thyroid clonotypes that were expanded above 0.001. Ophthalmopathy was predicted by the model a median of about 6.5 months ahead of onset.

In germline, CDR1 is LGHDT, CDR2 YNNKEL (reference sequence). This CDR3 is 13 amino acids long. V was trimmed by 4 bases and J by 3 bases, leaving 9 bases between them. There were TCR beta CDR3 regions amplified from RNA transcripts. With the HTBI primer set, the TCR CDR3 went through a first round of RT-PCR. TCRdb reprocessed the multiplex PCR reads via MiXCR and lists one record per CDR3 protein. The sample has approximately 400,000 distinct CDR3 sequences, approximately 12% seen once; the top ten hold about 20%. This clonotype occurred many times. No antigen is known for it. Source material: blood. The receptor was derived from a man aged 30 to 39 with Graves' hyperthyroidism that later progressed to Graves' ophthalmopathy. The chain joins TRBV3-1 to TRBJ1-2; D is possibly TRBD1 (6 bases). CDR3 in DNA: TGTGCCAGCAGCCGAGGACAGTACTATGGCTACACCTTC. Amino acid sequence: CASSRGQYYGYTF.